The rows below give T cell receptor beta chains drawn from one sample of a study of Graves' ophthalmopathy and Graves' hyperthyroidism. TCRdb redid the calling of the multiplex PCR reads with MiXCR, one entry per CDR3 protein. The profile covers some 1.1 million distinct CDR3 sequences, with less than 45% appearing a single time and over 8.5% taken by the ten largest. Sequencing was performed on peripheral blood or thyroid tissue (not recorded which). The origin of the receptors is an adult man with Graves' hyperthyroidism. Each CDR3 is given with its conserved first and last residue. A D gene is named only where the DNA matches it firmly. Not all rows give a size; the values are once, few, many and, for expanded clones, a class.

many,TRBV24-1,TRBD1,TRBJ2-5,TGTGCCACCAGTGACCACAGGGGTGGCCAAGAGACCCAGTACTTC,CATSDHRGGQETQYF
many,TRBV6-6,TRBD1,TRBJ1-2,TGTGCCAGCAGTACCTACAGGGGTTCGGGCTACACCTTC,CASSTYRGSGYTF
many,TRBV7-6,-,TRBJ2-5,TGTGCCAGCAGCTTTGGGGCGTCCGAGACCCAGTACTTC,CASSFGASETQYF
once,TRBV7-2,-,TRBJ1-1,TGTGCCAGCAGCACCCTCCGGGGGGCTGGTACTGAAGCTTTCTTT,CASSTLRGAGTEAFF
many,TRBV5-6,-,TRBJ2-7,TGTGCCAGCAGCTCACTGGGACCCGCGGAGCAGTACTTC,CASSSLGPAEQYF
once,TRBV7-2,-,TRBJ1-5,TGTGCCAGCAGCTTCGGCGCAGCTAATCAGCCCCAGCATTTT,CASSFGAANQPQHF
many,TRBV7-2,-,TRBJ1-3,TGTGCCAGCAGCGCAACCGGGACTGGAAACACCATATATTTT,CASSATGTGNTIYF
-,TRBV20-1,TRBD1,TRBJ1-2,TGCAGTGCCGAGACCTTGGGACAGGCATTTTATGGCTACACCTTC,CSAETLGQAFYGYTF
many,TRBV7-9,TRBD2,TRBJ2-7,TGTGCCAGCAGCTCGACGGGAGGGTACTCCTACGAGCAGTACTTC,CASSSTGGYSYEQYF
-,TRBV7-9,-,TRBJ1-4,TGTGCCAGCAGCTCAACAGCCGGGACGGTGAATGAAAAACTGTTTTTT,CASSSTAGTVNEKLFF
-,TRBV10-2,TRBD1,TRBJ1-2,TGCGCCAGCCGGGACAGTCTTTTAAACTATGGCTGCACCTTC,CASRDSLLNYGCTF
many,TRBV29-1,TRBD1,TRBJ1-5,TGCAGCGTTGCCGACAGGGGGGATCAGCCCCAGCATTTT,CSVADRGDQPQHF
many,TRBV12-3/TRBV12-4,-,TRBJ1-5,TGTGCCAGCAGTTATAGTCTTGGGGAGAATCAGCCCCAGCATTTT,CASSYSLGENQPQHF
-,TRBV7-9,-,TRBJ1-1,TGTGCCTGCAGCTTAGCTCAGCCTGGTGAAGCTTTCTTT,CACSLAQPGEAFF
few,TRBV10-3,-,TRBJ2-3,TGTGCCATCAGTGTGGGCGTGGGGGATACGCAGTATTTT,CAISVGVGDTQYF
-,TRBV25-1,TRBD1,TRBJ2-5,TGTGCCAGCAGTAATCTCGGGACAGGGGGAGGCGAGACCCAGTACTTC,CASSNLGTGGGETQYF
-,TRBV5-5,TRBD1,TRBJ2-7,TGTGCCAGCAGCTTAGAATCGGGACAGGGGTACGACGAGCAGTACTTC,CASSLESGQGYDEQYF